The T cell receptor (beta chain) described here comes from a study of blood T cells in healthy people across ages. It was with a sample-barcoded 5' primer and a J-beta primer mix that a second PCR of about 7 to 12 cycles was run. Every single cDNA molecule received a tag from a template-switch adaptor with 12 random nucleotides. One entry per CDR3 protein results from TCRdb running MiXCR on the 5' RACE reads. The table has approximately 690,000 distinct CDR3 sequences, around three fifths seen once. The germline V gene encodes CDR1 MNHNY and CDR2 SVGAGI (reference sequence). The CDR3 has 15 residues. The ends lost 6 bases at V and 13 bases at J; junction bases unmatched: 16. Researchers collected approximately 9.9 milliliters of peripheral blood from every single donor. Extraction of total RNA produced a minimum of 5 micrograms from each sample.

The TCR was taken from a man aged 60 to 69 in good health. Sequenced: blood. The chain uses TRBV6-6 and TRBJ2-1; the match to TRBD2 covers 9 bases. This chain's CDR3 is CASSRPLAGEETQFF. The CDR3 nucleotides are TGTGCCAGCAGCCGACCACTAGCGGGCGAAGAGACCCAGTTCTTC.